These 29 T cell receptor beta chains were all obtained from the same sample, sequenced in a study of OX40 agonist ivuxolimab in advanced cancers. Repertoires were generated with immunoSEQ multiplex PCR, while TCRdb's copy carries only in-frame clones and drops some. The sample consists of some 100,000 clones, 85% to 90% of them appearing once. Here the sequenced sample was CD4+ or CD8+ T cells sorted from blood, taken in a trial of the OX40 agonist ivuxolimab. The receptors were sampled from an adult with an advanced solid tumor such as melanoma, head and neck, liver or kidney cancer.

The CDR3, as DNA: TGTGCCAGCAGCGTAGAACCCGCAGTCAACTCCTACAATGAGCAGTTCTTC. Translation gives CASSVEPAVNSYNEQFF. The rearrangement links TRBV9 to TRBJ2-1, with unresolved D. The germline V gene has CDR1 SGDLS and CDR2 YYNGEE. The CDR3 is 17 residues long. The V gene lost 0 bases and the J gene lost 0 bases, with 13 bases spanning the gap.

The rearrangement uses TRBV2 and TRBJ2-7; D is unclear. There are 13 residues in the CDR3. Trimming pared 4 bases from V and 1 base from J, leaving 8 bases between. From germline, CDR1 is SNHLY and CDR2 FYNNEI. This CDR3 reads CASSVRASYEQYF. Here the CDR3 DNA reads TGTGCCAGCAGTGTTAGGGCATCCTACGAGCAGTACTTC.

The V call is TRBV11-1, the J call TRBJ2-1, with D uncertain. The CDR3 is made up of 13 amino acids. Trimming stripped 5 bases from V and 7 bases from J, with 12 bases between. CDR1 and CDR2 (germline): SGHAT, FQDESV (reference sequence). The CDR3 nucleotides read TGTGCCAGCAGCGTGGTGGGCAGGAATGAGCAGTTCTTC. Translating gives CASSVVGRNEQFF.

This chain joins TRBV9 and TRBJ2-1; possible D gene TRBD1, 5 bases. This CDR3 contains 14 residues. Trimming shortened V by 1 base and J by 5 bases, and 10 bases separated the two germline ends. Germline V lookup: CDR1 SGDLS, CDR2 YYNGEE. The CDR3 nucleotides read TGTGCCAGCAGCGTACAAGGGGAAGACAATGAGCAGTTCTTC. Amino acids: CASSVQGEDNEQFF.

The chain has TRBV19 and TRBJ1-4; D is ambiguous. With 3 bases removed from V and 7 bases from J, the gap between germline ends came to 15 bases. From germline, CDR1 is LNHDA and CDR2 SQIVND (reference sequence). The CDR3 has 15 residues. The CDR3 DNA is TGTGCCAGTAGTATTTCGAGCCTGCGGGGTGAAAAACTGTTTTTT. Encoded protein: CASSISSLRGEKLFF.

Notes on this clone: At one end, the junction sequence differs from germline, possibly due to a read error. The V and J genes are TRBV5-1 and TRBJ2-5; D gene unclear. This CDR3 spans 14 amino acids. Germline V CDR1 and CDR2: SGHRS, YFSETQ. The CDR3 nucleotides read TGTGCCAGCAGCTTGAAAAGGGACCAAGAGACCCAGTACTTC. Its translation is CASSLKRDQETQYF.

A note on this clone: The junction departs from germline at one end; a sequencing error may be responsible. The chain couples TRBV5-4 to TRBJ2-3; unclear D gene. Germline V gene data show CDR1 as SGHNT and CDR2 as YYREEE (reference sequence). There are 13 residues in the CDR3. The DNA of the CDR3 is TGTGCCAGCAGCTCCGGTAGACCAGAAGGTTGGAATTTT. It codes for CASSSGRPEGWNF.

V usage is TRBV6-1 and J usage is TRBJ1-5; D perhaps matches TRBD1 (6 bases). The length of the CDR3 is 15 residues. Germline CDR1 is MNHNS and CDR2 is SASEGT. V was pared by 9 bases and J by 3 bases, with 18 bases between. The CDR3 is CASTTLQGFNQPQHF. The CDR3 region has the DNA TGTGCCAGTACCACGCTACAGGGCTTCAATCAGCCCCAGCATTTT.

The chain uses TRBV27 and TRBJ1-1, with no clear D. V shed 6 bases and J shed 5 bases, with 13 bases lying between them. Germline CDR1 is MNHEY and CDR2 is SMNVEV (reference sequence). The CDR3 is 13 residues long. CDR3 protein: CASSRMWDTEAFF. The CDR3, as DNA: TGTGCCAGCAGCCGGATGTGGGATACTGAAGCTTTCTTT.

V is TRBV10-3 and J is TRBJ2-7, with D possibly matching TRBD2 (5 bases). The CDR3 sequence is 12 residues long. Germline V lookup: CDR1 ENHRY, CDR2 SYGVKD. Deletions cut 8 bases from V and 2 bases from J, with 10 bases between. As DNA, the CDR3 is TGTGCCATCGAGGGCAACGCCTACGAGCAGTACTTC. Translated: CAIEGNAYEQYF.

The chain recombines TRBV5-1 with TRBJ1-4, with a weak D call TRBD1 (5 bases). This CDR3 is built from 13 residues. Germline values: CDR1 SGHRS, CDR2 YFSETQ. Trimming cost V 1 base and J 8 bases, with 9 bases left between them. CDR3: CASSLRGEEKLFF. The CDR3 DNA is TGCGCCAGCAGCTTGAGGGGTGAGGAAAAACTGTTTTTT. The whole variable domain, remainder taken from reference TRBV5-1 and TRBJ1-4, is KAGVTQTPRYLIKTRGQQVTLSCSPISGHRSVSWYQQTPGQGLQFLFEYFSETQRNKGNFPGRFSGRQFSNSRSEMNVSTLELGDSALYLCASSLRGEEKLFFGSGTQLSVL.

The rearrangement uses TRBV5-6 and TRBJ2-1; 7 nucleotides match TRBD2. CDR1 is SGHDT and CDR2 is YYEEEE in the germline V gene. J gave up 4 bases and V 4 bases, and 14 bases lay outside the gene matches. The CDR3 covers 17 residues. The CDR3 sequence is CASSRSRDYRNYNEQFF. Written as DNA, the CDR3 is TGTGCCAGCAGCCGAAGCCGGGACTACCGAAATTACAATGAGCAGTTCTTC.

The chain uses TRBV18 and TRBJ2-5; TRBD1 aligns across 9 bases. This CDR3 spans 15 amino acids. V was pared by 4 bases and J by 2 bases, with 5 bases of the junction left unmatched. Germline assignment: CDR1 KGHSH and CDR2 LQKENI. Here the CDR3 reads CASSHGTGRQETQYF. The CDR3 DNA is TGTGCCAGCTCACACGGGACAGGGAGGCAAGAGACCCAGTACTTC.

The genes are TRBV2 and TRBJ2-7; perhaps TRBD1 as D (5 bases). Germline-derived CDR1 and CDR2 are SNHLY and FYNNEI. The CDR3 is 15 residues long. The V end lost 2 bases, the J end lost 2 bases, and 13 bases lay between the germline ends. The CDR3 DNA follows: TGTGCCAGCAGTGAACAGGGAACCATTGCCTACGAGCAGTACTTC. Its protein product is CASSEQGTIAYEQYF.

This rearrangement joins TRBV19 to TRBJ2-7; no reliable D call. The CDR3 is made up of 12 amino acids. Germline V gene lookup returns CDR1 LNHDA and CDR2 SQIVND (reference sequence). Trimming removed 3 bases from V and 2 bases from J, with 5 bases in between. CDR3 loop: CASSIIPYEQYF. The CDR3 region has the DNA TGTGCCAGTAGTATTATTCCCTACGAGCAGTACTTC.

CDR3 in DNA: TGTGCCAGAAGCCGGACCGGGACAGAGAACACCGGGGAGCTGTTTTTT. The encoded protein is CARSRTGTENTGELFF. The chain combines TRBV5-3 with TRBJ2-2; 7 bases are a match to TRBD1. TRBV5-3 falls under the ORF class, with uncertain function. This CDR3 is built from 16 residues. The V and J ends lost 4 bases and 1 base, in that order; junction bases with no gene match: 7.

The CDR3 sequence: CASSLGGRPNYGYTF. The CDR3 nucleotides read TGCGCCAGCAGCCTGGGGGGCAGACCTAACTATGGCTACACCTTC. V usage is TRBV5-1 and J usage is TRBJ1-2; weak D call: TRBD1 (6 bases). V was clipped by 4 bases and J by 0 bases, with 13 bases between them. CDR1 SGHRS and CDR2 YFSETQ come from the germline V gene. This CDR3 spans 15 amino acids.

CDR3 DNA: TGTGCCTGGAGCATTTTAGCTAGCACAGATACGCAGTATTTT. Translation: CAWSILASTDTQYF. The chain combines TRBV30 with TRBJ2-3; no clear D. Germline lookup yields CDR1 GTSNPN and CDR2 SVGIG (reference sequence). V was trimmed by 3 bases and J by 0 bases, leaving 10 bases between them. The CDR3 is 14 amino acids.

Regarding this clone: Other DNA sequences in this sample translate to the same CDR3. The rearrangement links TRBV18 to TRBJ1-2; D possibly corresponds to TRBD1 (5 bases). V was pared by 3 bases and J by 3 bases, with 11 bases between. The CDR3 runs 14 residues. Germline values: CDR1 KGHSH, CDR2 LQKENI. The CDR3 DNA reads as TGTGCCAGCTCACCCCCCGGGACGGACTATGGCTACACCTTC. It translates to CASSPPGTDYGYTF. The full variable domain, completed using reference TRBV18 and TRBJ1-2, is NAGVMQNPRHLVRRRGQEARLRCSPMKGHSHVYWYRQLPEEGLKFMVYLQKENIIDESGMPKERFSAEFPKEGPSILRIQQVVRGDSAAYFCASSPPGTDYGYTFGSGTRLTVV.

The gene calls are TRBV5-6 and TRBJ2-6; no firm D call. Germline CDR1 reads SGHDT; CDR2 reads YYEEEE. Trimming took off 4 bases at V and 0 bases at J, with 8 bases between the two ends. The CDR3 covers 15 residues. The CDR3 sequence: CASSTGNSGANVLTF. The CDR3 bases are TGTGCCAGCAGCACGGGCAACTCTGGGGCCAACGTCCTGACTTTC.

The rearrangement uses TRBV19 and TRBJ2-1; TRBD2 aligns across 7 bases. The germline CDR1 and CDR2 sequences are LNHDA and SQIVND (reference sequence). CDR3 length equals 14 residues. Trimming at V came to 7 bases and at J to 4 bases, leaving 7 bases not matched to a gene. CDR3 residues: CASTGTTIYNEQFF. CDR3 DNA sequence: TGTGCCAGTACAGGGACTACGATATACAATGAGCAGTTCTTC.

The rearrangement uses TRBV5-4 and TRBJ1-1, with D perhaps TRBD1 (6 bases). This CDR3 has 15 residues. V was cut by 6 bases and J by 1 base, with 16 bases left in between. Germline V CDR1 and CDR2: SGHNT, YYREEE (reference sequence). As DNA, the CDR3 is TGTGCCAGCAACTTACAGACAGGAGGGAACACTGAAGCTTTCTTT. This codes for CASNLQTGGNTEAFF.

This chain uses TRBV10-2 with TRBJ2-1; a possible D gene is TRBD2 (5 bases). The CDR3 runs 13 residues. CDR1 WSHSY and CDR2 SAAADI come from the germline V gene. Trimming cost V 0 bases and J 10 bases, with 10 bases left between them. The CDR3 nucleotides are TGCGCCAGCAGTGAGTCGAAGGGAGTAGAGCAGTTCTTC. As protein: CASSESKGVEQFF.

This chain connects TRBV6-1 to TRBJ2-7; possibly TRBD1 for D (6 bases). CDR3 length: 14 residues. CDR1 is MNHNS, CDR2 SASEGT, per germline. Trimming stripped 7 bases from V and 3 bases from J, with 16 bases between. The CDR3 region is CASNPGTSSYEQYF. The CDR3, as DNA: TGTGCCAGCAACCCTGGGACATCTAGCTACGAGCAGTACTTC.

V is TRBV7-9 and J is TRBJ2-3; tentative D call: TRBD2 (5 bases). The CDR3 runs to 13 residues. Trimming left V 8 bases short and J 5 bases short, with 14 bases between. Germline V CDR1 and CDR2: SEHNR, FQNEAQ (reference sequence). CDR3 loop: CASLVVGRDTQYF. As DNA, the CDR3 is TGTGCCAGCTTGGTGGTGGGGAGAGATACGCAGTATTTT.

The rearrangement links TRBV11-2 to TRBJ2-7, with D tentatively TRBD2 (6 bases). The CDR3 extends over 16 amino acids. Trimming left V 2 bases short and J 3 bases short, with 17 bases between. CDR1 SGHAT and CDR2 FQNNGV come from the germline V gene. CDR3 sequence: CASSLRGASAVYEQYF. CDR3 sequence (DNA): TGTGCCAGCAGCTTAAGGGGAGCTAGCGCCGTCTACGAGCAGTACTTC.

The chain combines TRBV6-4 with TRBJ2-3, with D possibly matching TRBD2 (6 bases). V lost 2 bases to trimming and J lost 1 base, with 10 bases between them. CDR1 is MRHNA, CDR2 SNTAGT, per germline. This CDR3 has 15 residues. CDR3 amino acids: CASSDASGGTDTQYF. Written as DNA, the CDR3 is TGTGCCAGCAGTGACGCGTCGGGAGGCACAGATACGCAGTATTTT.

This clone was detected ten times or more. This chain links TRBV2 with TRBJ1-2; D call uncertain. The CDR3 covers 16 residues. V shed 3 bases and J shed 0 bases, with 14 bases lying between them. The germline V gene encodes CDR1 SNHLY and CDR2 FYNNEI. The CDR3 bases are TGTGCCAGCAGTGAGGCCCTGATATTTTCTAACTATGGCTACACCTTC. Amino acid sequence: CASSEALIFSNYGYTF. Full variable domain (missing parts from reference TRBV2 and TRBJ1-2): EPEVTQTPSHQVTQMGQEVILRCVPISNHLYFYWYRQILGQKVEFLVSFYNNEISEKSEIFDDQFSVERPDGSNFTLKIRSTKLEDSAMYFCASSEALIFSNYGYTFGSGTRLTVV.

This clone was seen a single time. V and J are TRBV11-2 and TRBJ2-7, with 8 bases aligning to TRBD2. The CDR3 extends over 17 amino acids. Germline V gives CDR1 SGHAT, CDR2 FQNNGV. The V and J ends lost 1 base and 0 bases, in that order; junction bases with no gene match: 8. The CDR3 region has the DNA TGTGCCAGCAGCTTAGTTCCGGGCGGGAGGAGCTCCTACGAGCAGTACTTC. It translates to CASSLVPGGRSSYEQYF.